This entry lists 25 T cell receptor beta chains sequenced from one sample in a study of T-cell reconstitution after alpha-beta-depleted transplantation in children. General study points: By one year post-transplant, T-cell counts and diversity largely arose from T cells that were newly produced.

Their recognized antigens are unknown. Researchers prepared the TCRbeta library using unique molecular identifiers, the study reports. One entry per CDR3 protein results from TCRdb running MiXCR on the PCR reads. This sample yields about 300,000 distinct CDR3 sequences, of which about 7.3% are seen a single time; approximately 9.1% belongs to the top ten. Here the sequenced sample was peripheral blood, taken 360 days after TCRalphabeta/CD19-depleted stem cell transplant. All receptors come from a female patient aged 2-9 years who had a stem cell transplant for Fanconi anemia, so the T cells may come from the graft donor.

In its sample, this clonotype was seen many times. The chain uses TRBV20-1 and TRBJ2-3, with 13 bases identical to TRBD2. Losses at the gene ends were 3 bases for V and 4 bases for J; bases not matched to a gene: 13. The germline gives CDR1 DFQATT, CDR2 SNEGSKA (reference sequence). This CDR3 is built from 18 residues. CDR3: CSARGLAGRYLDADTQYF. CDR3 bases: TGCAGTGCTAGGGGACTAGCGGGGCGTTACCTGGATGCAGATACGCAGTATTTT.

Many counts were recorded for this clonotype. The chain is built from TRBV20-1 and TRBJ2-2; 11 bases line up with TRBD2. Losses at the gene ends were 6 bases for V and 7 bases for J; bases not matched to a gene: 10. The CDR3 contains 15 residues. Per the germline V gene, CDR1 is DFQATT and CDR2 is SNEGSKA (reference sequence). The CDR3 DNA sequence: TGCAGTGCCCCCGCGACTAGCGGGAATCTCGGGGAGCTGTTTTTT. Protein product: CSAPATSGNLGELFF.

In this sample, this clonotype turned up many times. The rearrangement joins TRBV5-1 to TRBJ2-7; TRBD2 agrees at 14 bases. The CDR3 contains 16 residues. CDR1 and CDR2 from the germline V gene are SGHRS and YFSETQ. V lost 1 base, J lost 4 bases, and 4 bases stayed unmatched. Written as DNA, the CDR3 is TGCGCCAGCAGCTTGCCCGGACTAGCGGGAGGTTACGAGCAGTACTTC. This gives the protein CASSLPGLAGGYEQYF.

The V gene is TRBV28, the J gene TRBJ1-1, with unresolved D. The germline CDR1 and CDR2 sequences are MDHEN and SYDVKM. Deletions cut 6 bases from V and 3 bases from J, with 14 bases between. CDR3 length: 14 amino acids. The CDR3 is CASSLESEDTEAFF. The CDR3 DNA is TGTGCCAGCAGCCTCGAAAGTGAAGACACTGAAGCTTTCTTT.

This clonotype occurred many times. The chain is built from TRBV20-1 and TRBJ2-7; no firm D call. There are 10 residues in the CDR3. V lost 7 bases and J 3 bases, leaving 7 bases between the germline ends. CDR1 DFQATT and CDR2 SNEGSKA come from the germline V gene (reference sequence). In DNA form, the CDR3 reads TGCAGTGTAGTAGACTACGAGCAGTACTTC. Its translation: CSVVDYEQYF.

This clonotype was observed many times. V usage is TRBV5-6 and J usage is TRBJ1-3; unclear D gene. CDR3 length equals 15 residues. Germline V CDR1 and CDR2: SGHDT, YYEEEE. V dropped 4 bases and J dropped 0 bases, with 11 bases sitting between them. In nucleotides, the CDR3 is TGTGCCAGCAGCGTAGGATCAAGCTCTGGAAACACCATATATTTT. It is translated as CASSVGSSSGNTIYF.

This chain joins TRBV20-1 and TRBJ1-2; 10 nucleotides agree with TRBD1. CDR1 and CDR2 from the germline V gene are DFQATT and SNEGSKA (reference sequence). This CDR3 comprises 16 residues. V gave up 6 bases and J gave up 5 bases; unmatched junction bases: 15. DNA for the CDR3: TGCAGTGCCCCGCCCGCCTCGACAGGGGGCTTGTATGGCTACACCTTC. It translates to CSAPPASTGGLYGYTF.

The sample holds many counts of this clonotype. The chain has TRBV29-1 and TRBJ2-7, with 10 nucleotides matching TRBD1. The junction had 7 bases not matched to a gene; V was cut back by 5 bases and J by 9 bases. Germline V CDR1 and CDR2: SQVTM, ANQGSEA. The CDR3 runs to 12 residues. The CDR3 region has the DNA TGCAGCGTTTCGACAGGGGGCGTGGGGCAGTACTTC. This codes for CSVSTGGVGQYF.

This clonotype showed up just a few times. This rearrangement joins TRBV6-5 to TRBJ1-2; a possible D gene is TRBD1 (5 bases). The CDR3 totals 14 residues. Trimming removed 0 bases at V and 8 bases at J, with 13 bases between. Germline CDR1 is MNHEY and CDR2 is SVGAGI. The CDR3 DNA sequence: TGTGCCAGCAGTTACTCGCCAACTGGGGCGGGCTACACCTTC. This codes for CASSYSPTGAGYTF.

In the case of this clonotype: A much larger clone differs by one base, so this may be a read error. This sequence joins TRBV5-1 and TRBJ2-2; the D is unclear. This CDR3 contains 14 residues. The germline gives CDR1 SGHRS, CDR2 YFSETQ. Here the CDR3 DNA reads TGCGCCAGCAGCTTGGATCATATAACCGTGGAGCTGTTTTTT. Encoded protein: CASSLDHITVELFF.

The table lists this clonotype with many counts. The chain carries TRBV12-3 or TRBV12-4 and TRBJ2-7, with D possibly being TRBD2 (5 bases). The CDR3 has 13 residues. The germline V and J ends were trimmed by 4 bases and 5 bases, with 12 bases remaining between them. The CDR3 is CASSWVASNEQYF. In DNA form, the CDR3 reads TGTGCCAGCAGTTGGGTAGCGAGCAACGAGCAGTACTTC.

This clonotype was picked up a small number of times. This chain joins TRBV2 and TRBJ1-5; no clear D gene. The V and J ends lost 0 bases and 6 bases respectively, with 3 bases between them. Germline assignment: CDR1 SNHLY and CDR2 FYNNEI. This CDR3 is built from 12 residues. CDR3 region: CASSEAPQPQHF. As DNA, the CDR3 is TGTGCCAGCAGTGAAGCCCCTCAGCCCCAGCATTTT.

This clonotype has at least ten counts. This chain uses TRBV6-5 with TRBJ2-1; 7 positions agree with TRBD1. The CDR3 consists of 16 residues. Germline assignment: CDR1 MNHEY and CDR2 SVGAGI. V gave up 0 bases and J gave up 7 bases; unmatched junction bases: 9. The CDR3 reads CASSYSQGLGLNEQFF. The CDR3 region has the DNA TGTGCCAGCAGTTACTCACAGGGGTTAGGGTTGAATGAGCAGTTCTTC.

This clonotype was seen a handful of times. This chain connects TRBV27 to TRBJ2-7, with D hard to call. Germline CDR1 and CDR2: MNHEY and SMNVEV (reference sequence). There are 11 residues in the CDR3. Trimming took 6 bases from V and 4 from J, leaving 7 bases between them. CDR3 sequence reads: CASRGMYEQYV. CDR3 in DNA: TGTGCCAGCAGGGGAATGTACGAGCAGTACGTC.

This clonotype was seen a few times. This rearrangement joins TRBV7-3 to TRBJ1-1; weak D call: TRBD1 (6 bases). The CDR3 contains 15 residues. Germline CDR1 is SGHTA and CDR2 is FQGTGA. Trimming took off 9 bases at V and 4 bases at J, with 21 bases between the two ends. The CDR3 DNA follows: TGTGCCAGAGGGGGGGCTCGGGAGTCGGGCACTGAAGCTTTCTTT. It yields the protein CARGGARESGTEAFF.

This sequence joins TRBV7-2 and TRBJ2-7, with D hard to call. Germline V gene lookup returns CDR1 SGHTA and CDR2 FQGNSA. V lost 4 bases, J lost 2 bases, and 3 bases lay in between. The CDR3 has 11 residues. The CDR3 region has the DNA TGTGCCAGCAGCTCCGCCTACGAGCAGTACTTC. Its translation: CASSSAYEQYF.

This clonotype was counted at least ten times. The chain uses TRBV9 and TRBJ2-3; D is undetermined. V lost 4 bases, J lost 8 bases, and 17 bases lay in between. CDR3 length: 14 residues. In germline, CDR1 is SGDLS, CDR2 YYNGEE. CDR3 DNA: TGTGCCAGCAGCCACGACTCTAGGGTCGGTACGCAGTATTTT. Its protein product is CASSHDSRVGTQYF.

This clonotype was recorded a few times. The chain has TRBV20-1 and TRBJ2-3, with a possible D match to TRBD1 (6 bases). V was pared by 3 bases and J by 0 bases, with 13 bases between. This CDR3 has 15 residues. Germline values: CDR1 DFQATT, CDR2 SNEGSKA (reference sequence). CDR3 residues: CSASTFRGSTDTQYF. Written as DNA, the CDR3 is TGCAGTGCTAGTACATTCAGGGGTAGCACAGATACGCAGTATTTT.

This clonotype came up many times. This chain uses TRBV6-4 with TRBJ2-2, with D uncertain. This CDR3 has 13 residues. Trimming removed 3 bases at V and 4 bases at J, with 6 bases between. In germline, CDR1 is MRHNA, CDR2 SNTAGT. The CDR3 protein is CASSERVTGELFF. DNA of the CDR3: TGTGCCAGCAGTGAAAGGGTCACCGGGGAGCTGTTTTTT.

This clonotype was found a few times. The chain joins TRBV7-8 to TRBJ2-1; 11 positions match TRBD2. J lost 7 bases, V lost 1 base, and 12 bases had no gene match. The CDR3 is 18 amino acids. The V gene's germline CDR1 is SGHVS and CDR2 FQNEAQ. CDR3 sequence: CASSLESSGGTLRNEQFF. DNA of the CDR3: TGTGCCAGCAGCTTAGAGTCTAGCGGGGGGACTCTGCGGAATGAGCAGTTCTTC.

This clonotype was seen only a few times. CDR3 coding DNA: TGTGCCATCAGTGATTCAGACGGAAATGGCTACACCTTC. It yields the protein CAISDSDGNGYTF. The chain carries TRBV10-3 and TRBJ1-2; D is unresolved. V shed 3 bases and J shed 6 bases, with 11 bases lying between them. Germline assignment: CDR1 ENHRY and CDR2 SYGVKD. This CDR3 is built from 13 residues.

This clonotype was recorded at least ten times. This sequence joins TRBV7-6 and TRBJ2-3; 7 bases align to TRBD2. CDR1 is SGHVS, CDR2 FNYEAQ, per germline. V was pared by 5 bases and J by 6 bases, with 11 bases of the junction left unmatched. This CDR3 region has 15 residues. The DNA of the CDR3 is TGTGCCAGCAGCCTGGGAGGGGCCAAGGGTGATACGCAGTATTTT. This sequence encodes CASSLGGAKGDTQYF.

The table lists this clonotype with many counts. The J gene is TRBJ2-1, the V gene TRBV7-2; TRBD2 agrees at 13 bases. This CDR3 is 13 amino acids long. With V trimmed by 4 bases and J by 12 bases, 3 bases remained unmatched. Germline V gene data show CDR1 as SGHTA and CDR2 as FQGNSA. The CDR3 sequence is CASSSGTSGTQFF. For the CDR3, the DNA is TGTGCCAGCAGCTCAGGGACTAGCGGGACGCAGTTCTTC.

Many counts were recorded for this clonotype. The DNA of the CDR3 is TGCAGCGTTGACGATCAGGCAAAGGGAAACTATGGCTACACCTTC. This codes for CSVDDQAKGNYGYTF. The chain links TRBV29-1 to TRBJ1-2; D not resolved. From germline, CDR1 is SQVTM and CDR2 ANQGSEA. This CDR3 comprises 15 residues. Trimming cost V 3 bases and J 2 bases, with 16 bases left between them.

This clonotype was counted many times. The chain carries TRBV7-9 and TRBJ1-2; TRBD1 might be the D (6 bases). The V gene lost 1 base and the J gene lost 0 bases, with 15 bases spanning the gap. CDR1 is SEHNR and CDR2 is FQNEAQ in the germline V gene (reference sequence). CDR3 length: 17 residues. The CDR3 DNA follows: TGTGCCAGCAGCTTAGTCACCCGGGGGACACCTAACTATGGCTACACCTTC. Its translation: CASSLVTRGTPNYGYTF.